This paragraph covers one T cell receptor beta chain sequence. This record comes from a study of T cell clones after liver transplantation. Per the germline V gene, CDR1 is MNHEY and CDR2 is SMNVEV (reference sequence). V shed 6 bases, J shed 3 bases, and the junction held 6 bases outside the gene matches. This CDR3 comprises 16 residues. The assay was immunoSEQ multiplex PCR, and TCRdb's table has in-frame clones only and misses some. This table has roughly 40,000 clones, around 83% appearing once. The chain recombines TRBV27 with TRBJ2-1; TRBD1 aligns across 12 bases. The material sequenced was CD4+ T cells from blood, taken 24 months after liver transplant. The source is a human patient who received a liver transplant. Part of the T cells may come from the graft donor. The CDR3 sequence: CASRVGQGAGYNEQFF. The CDR3 DNA reads as TGTGCCAGCAGGGTGGGACAGGGGGCAGGCTACAATGAGCAGTTCTTC.